This TCR beta chain was retrieved from a study of CD8+CD57+ T cells in acquired aplastic anemia. About this clonotype: Antigen unknown.

For CDR3 and TCR beta VDJ profiling, genomic DNA was the template used. MiXCR, run by TCRdb on the reads, gives a single entry per CDR3 protein. The sample lists about 200,000 distinct CDR3 sequences; roughly two thirds were seen once. V was shortened by 3 bases and J by 4 bases, with 9 bases between the two germline ends. The CDR3 totals 13 residues. Germline V gene lookup returns CDR1 SGHTA and CDR2 FQGNSA. Overall study results and limits: It was found that roughly 29 CD8+ CDR3 sequences were shared between patients and controls.

Patients selected for sequencing had displayed CD8+CD57+ cell expansion by flow cytometry. The TCR sequence derives from a human donor with aplastic anemia. The rearrangement links TRBV7-2 to TRBJ1-1, with a possible D match to TRBD1 (5 bases). The source material was sorted CD4+, CD8+, or CD8+CD57+ T cells (not recorded which) from PBMCs. The CDR3 nucleotides are TGTGCCAGCAGCTTTGGAAGGGGCACTGAAGCTTTCTTT. Translated: CASSFGRGTEAFF.